The next 5 T cell receptor beta chains were all read from a single sample in a study of shared clonotypes between healthy human individuals. The table came from immunoSEQ multiplex PCR; TCRdb's copy has only in-frame clones and leaves some out. The top ten hold around 2% of the sample, which has 550,000 to 700,000 clones, less than 80% seen once. What was sequenced was memory CD4+ T cells sorted from blood. Subset in this sample: CD45RA-negative fraction. The source of these receptors is a woman aged 30 to 39 in good health.

V and J are TRBV6-5 and TRBJ2-1, with unresolved D. Germline V gives CDR1 MNHEY, CDR2 SVGAGI. V gave up 6 bases and J gave up 6 bases, with 15 bases separating them. The CDR3 runs to 14 residues. Here the CDR3 reads CASRISLVSNEQFF. CDR3 bases: TGTGCCAGCAGAATTTCGTTAGTTAGCAATGAGCAGTTCTTC.

This chain joins TRBV19 and TRBJ2-1; weak D call: TRBD2 (6 bases). With 4 bases removed from V and 12 bases from J, the gap between germline ends came to 19 bases. The CDR3 is made up of 14 amino acids. CDR1 is LNHDA and CDR2 is SQIVND in the germline V gene (reference sequence). The CDR3 loop reads CASSTTGVGTGQFF. CDR3 in DNA: TGTGCCAGTAGTACCACGGGGGTTGGTACGGGGCAGTTCTTC. Combining the CDR3 with reference TRBV19 and TRBJ2-1 gives the whole variable domain DGGITQSPKYLFRKEGQNVTLSCEQNLNHDAMYWYRQDPGQGLRLIYYSQIVNDFQKGDIAEGYSVSREKKESFPLTVTSAQKNPTAFYLCASSTTGVGTGQFFGPGTRLTVL.

The count of this clone is one. This chain links TRBV12-1 with TRBJ2-7. TRBV12-1 is listed as a pseudogene. The CDR3 length is 10 residues. CDR3 bases: TGTGCCAGCCGGTGGGGCGAGCAGTACTTC. Protein: CASRWGEQYF.

The gene calls are TRBV29-1 and TRBJ2-5; possibly TRBD1 for D (5 bases). There are 12 residues in the CDR3. V was shortened by 2 bases and J by 2 bases, with 6 bases between the two germline ends. Germline CDR1 and CDR2: SQVTM and ANQGSEA. The CDR3 loop reads CSVEKGQETQYF. In nucleotides, the CDR3 is TGCAGCGTTGAAAAGGGGCAAGAGACCCAGTACTTC. Supplemented by reference TRBV29-1 and TRBJ2-5, the full variable domain reads SAVISQKPSRDICQRGTSLTIQCQVDSQVTMMFWYRQQPGQSLTLIATANQGSEATYESGFVIDKFPISRPNLTFSTLTVSNMSPEDSSIYLCSVEKGQETQYFGPGTRLLVL.

This clone was counted a single time. DNA of the CDR3: TGTGCCAGCAGTGTGCAGGGCAATCAGCCCCAGCATTTT. It yields the protein CASSVQGNQPQHF. The chain is built from TRBV6-1 and TRBJ1-5; D unresolved. The germline gives CDR1 MNHNS, CDR2 SASEGT. V was pared by 4 bases and J by 2 bases, with 6 bases between. CDR3 size: 13 residues.